This T cell receptor beta chain was retrieved from a study of blood T cells in healthy people across ages. Germline V lookup: CDR1 DFQATT, CDR2 SNEGSKA (reference sequence). This CDR3 is 16 amino acids long. Trimming took off 6 bases at V and 2 bases at J, with 22 bases between the two ends. A sample-barcoded 5' primer and a J-beta primer mix were used in a second PCR of roughly 6 to 11 cycles. TCRdb passed the 5' RACE reads through MiXCR, listing each CDR3 protein once. Of approximately 770,000 distinct CDR3 sequences in the sample, roughly 60% were seen once. This chain connects TRBV20-1 to TRBJ2-5; D is possibly TRBD1 (6 bases). The clonotype originates from a man aged 25-40 years in good health. Sample: blood. CDR3: CSANTGLGAMQETQYF. CDR3 DNA: TGCAGTGCCAACACAGGGCTGGGCGCGATGCAAGAGACCCAGTACTTC.